This T cell receptor beta chain was captured by sequencing in a study of shared clonotypes between healthy human individuals. Regarding the study as a whole: Against clonotypes common to all four donors, non-shared ones had lower generation probabilities.

Details on this clone: The antigen is not known.

Data came from immunoSEQ multiplex PCR; TCRdb stores just in-frame clones and leaves some out. Altogether 1.5 million to 2.5 million clones are present, approximately 94% being singletons, with the ten largest covering 0.95% to 1.5%. Trimming removed 3 bases from V and 6 bases from J; junction bases left unmatched: 7. The CDR3 sequence is 15 residues long. The germline CDR1 and CDR2 sequences are SGHAT and FQNNGV. In the naive CD8 group, cells lacked CD45RO and were positively selected for CCR7, so terminally differentiated effector memory CD45RA+ cells were left out. The TCR sequence derives from a man between 18 and 29 years old in good health. The sample consisted of naive CD8+ T cells sorted from blood. The chain has TRBV11-2 and TRBJ2-7; 11 bases align to TRBD2. The CDR3 here is CASSFFSGRAIEQYF. For the CDR3, the DNA is TGTGCCAGCAGCTTCTTTAGCGGGAGGGCCATCGAGCAGTACTTC.